These 21 T cell receptor beta chains were all obtained from the same sample, sequenced in a study of response to subunit inactivated influenza vaccine. A single record per CDR3 protein comes from TCRdb applying MiXCR to the RT-PCR reads. The table lists about 540,000 distinct CDR3 sequences, under 30% of them singletons. A further study also used this sample, focusing on T cells expressing NK-cell markers. This second study notes: In generating TCR beta cDNA, 5'RACE template switching with UMIs was used.

The material was CD4+ T cells sorted from PBMCs, obtained approximately 12 days after vaccination. The source is a man aged 45-65 years who received an inactivated influenza vaccine.

The rearrangement uses TRBV3-1 and TRBJ1-1; D perhaps matches TRBD1 (6 bases). Between the trimmed V and J ends, which lost 1 base and 10 bases, there was a span of 10 bases. The V gene's germline CDR1 is LGHDT and CDR2 YNNKEL (reference sequence). The CDR3 has 12 amino acids. The CDR3 DNA reads as TGTGCCAGCAGCCAAGCATCAGGGGTAGCTTTCTTT. Translated, it gives CASSQASGVAFF.

In this sample, this clonotype turned up many times. This sequence joins TRBV5-1 and TRBJ2-3; the D gene is possibly TRBD1 (6 bases). V shed 0 bases and J shed 4 bases, with 9 bases lying between them. Germline V gene sequence: CDR1 SGHRS, CDR2 YFSETQ. The CDR3 totals 14 residues. In nucleotides, the CDR3 is TGCGCCAGCAGCTTGGGGGGGCGCCCAGATACGCAGTATTTT. Residues: CASSLGGRPDTQYF.

This clonotype was observed a few times. The chain employs TRBV14 and TRBJ2-5; D not certain. The CDR3 contains 13 residues. CDR1 and CDR2 (germline): SGHDN, FVKESK. V lost 4 bases and J lost 7, with 13 bases in between. CDR3 sequence: CASSPQLPGTQYF. Here the CDR3 DNA reads TGTGCCAGCAGCCCACAACTTCCGGGGACCCAGTACTTC.

This clonotype was recorded many times. The chain joins TRBV15 to TRBJ2-3; D is unresolved. The V end lost 3 bases, the J end lost 3 bases, and 4 bases lay between the germline ends. Germline V gene sequence: CDR1 LNHNV, CDR2 YYDKDF (reference sequence). This CDR3 region has 12 residues. DNA for the CDR3: TGTGCCACCAGCAGGGGTACAGATACGCAGTATTTT. Its translation is CATSRGTDTQYF.

The chain is built from TRBV2 and TRBJ2-7, with a possible D match to TRBD1 (5 bases). The V and J ends lost 3 bases and 2 bases respectively, with 11 bases between them. The CDR3 spans 14 residues. Germline V gene data show CDR1 as SNHLY and CDR2 as FYNNEI. The CDR3 sequence is CASSDRDSAYEQYF. CDR3 bases: TGTGCCAGCAGTGACAGGGATTCTGCCTACGAGCAGTACTTC. The whole variable domain, filled in from reference TRBV2 and TRBJ2-7, reads EPEVTQTPSHQVTQMGQEVILRCVPISNHLYFYWYRQILGQKVEFLVSFYNNEISEKSEIFDDQFSVERPDGSNFTLKIRSTKLEDSAMYFCASSDRDSAYEQYFGPGTRLTVT.

This clonotype was detected a few times. The chain carries TRBV20-1 and TRBJ2-3; D is possibly TRBD2 (5 bases). The CDR3 covers 15 residues. Per the germline V gene, CDR1 is DFQATT and CDR2 is SNEGSKA (reference sequence). Deletions cut 0 bases from V and 2 bases from J, with 12 bases between. The CDR3 DNA follows: TGCAGTGCTAGAGATCGGCGGGTATACACAGATACGCAGTATTTT. Protein: CSARDRRVYTDTQYF.

This clonotype was found a few times. The rearrangement links TRBV4-2 to TRBJ2-7; D may match TRBD1 or TRBD2 (5 bases each). The CDR3 consists of 15 residues. The V end was cut by 0 bases, the J end by 7 bases, with 16 bases between. The V gene's germline CDR1 is LGHNA and CDR2 YNFKEQ. In DNA form, the CDR3 reads TGTGCCAGCAGCCAAGAGGATCGAGGGGCTGGAGAGCAGTACTTC. Protein product: CASSQEDRGAGEQYF.

This clonotype was seen a few times. The chain couples TRBV5-8 to TRBJ1-2, with unresolved D. CDR1 SGHTS and CDR2 YDEGEE come from the germline V gene. V shed 0 bases and J shed 4 bases, with 13 bases lying between them. The CDR3 totals 15 residues. Here the CDR3 reads CASSLGQINIYGYTF. The CDR3 DNA sequence: TGTGCCAGCAGCTTGGGGCAGATCAACATCTATGGCTACACCTTC.

The rearrangement uses TRBV3-1 and TRBJ2-7, with D unclear. Trimming shortened V by 0 bases and J by 2 bases, and 5 bases separated the two germline ends. Germline V gene data show CDR1 as LGHDT and CDR2 as YNNKEL (reference sequence). The CDR3 runs to 13 residues. DNA of the CDR3: TGTGCCAGCAGCCAAGAACAGACCTACGAGCAGTACTTC. Its protein product is CASSQEQTYEQYF.

The chain carries TRBV19 and TRBJ1-5; TRBD1 might be the D (5 bases). The V gene lost 3 bases and the J gene lost 0 bases, with 15 bases spanning the gap. This CDR3 spans 17 amino acids. In germline, CDR1 is LNHDA, CDR2 SQIVND (reference sequence). The CDR3 sequence: CASSMLDSRYSNQPQHF. CDR3 DNA: TGTGCCAGTAGTATGCTTGACAGCCGATATAGCAATCAGCCCCAGCATTTT.

V gene TRBV5-1 combines with J gene TRBJ2-7; unclear D gene. CDR3 size: 11 residues. V was trimmed by 2 bases and J by 13 bases, leaving 13 bases between them. Germline V gene data show CDR1 as SGHRS and CDR2 as YFSETQ. The CDR3 nucleotides read TGCGCCAGCAGCTTCGACTCCGAGACCTACTTC. Translation gives CASSFDSETYF. Full variable domain (remainder filled in from reference TRBV5-1 and TRBJ2-7): KAGVTQTPRYLIKTRGQQVTLSCSPISGHRSVSWYQQTPGQGLQFLFEYFSETQRNKGNFPGRFSGRQFSNSRSEMNVSTLELGDSALYLCASSFDSETYFGPGTRLTVT.

The V and J genes are TRBV18 and TRBJ1-5; no firm D call. This CDR3 comprises 13 residues. The V end was cut by 4 bases, the J end by 5 bases, with 9 bases between. The germline CDR1 and CDR2 sequences are KGHSH and LQKENI. In DNA, the CDR3 is TGTGCCAGCTCACGAGAGTGGGATCAGCCCCAGCATTTT. Translating gives CASSREWDQPQHF.

This clonotype was detected only a few times. J is TRBJ2-1 and V is TRBV6-2 or TRBV6-3; D ambiguous. The germline V gene encodes CDR1 MNHEY and CDR2 SVGEGT. This CDR3 contains 14 residues. Trimming pared 6 bases from V and 9 bases from J, leaving 18 bases between. This CDR3 reads CASSPQLGNTEQFF. The CDR3, as DNA: TGTGCCAGCAGCCCCCAACTCGGAAATACTGAGCAGTTCTTC.

This clonotype was recorded many times. The V gene is TRBV28, the J gene TRBJ2-2; no clear D gene. This CDR3 is built from 13 residues. Germline CDR1 MDHEN, CDR2 SYDVKM. Trimming took 10 bases from V and 0 from J, leaving 9 bases between them. Here the CDR3 reads CATRRTNTGELFF. Written as DNA, the CDR3 is TGTGCCACCCGACGTACGAACACCGGGGAGCTGTTTTTT.

In its sample, this clonotype was seen a few times. The rearrangement uses TRBV7-2 and TRBJ2-3; TRBD1 matches at 9 bases. The J segment lost 1 base and the V segment lost 7 bases, leaving 6 bases of the junction unmatched. The CDR3 consists of 15 residues. CDR1 is SGHTA and CDR2 is FQGNSA in the germline V gene. CDR3 nucleotides: TGTGCCAGCACCAACAGGGGGCTTGGCACAGATACGCAGTATTTT. It yields the protein CASTNRGLGTDTQYF.

This chain joins TRBV27 and TRBJ2-7; D is ambiguous. The CDR3 is 14 amino acids. Deletions cut 6 bases from V and 0 bases from J, with 12 bases between. Germline lookup yields CDR1 MNHEY and CDR2 SMNVEV (reference sequence). DNA of the CDR3: TGTGCCAGCAGATCCCTCCTGGGCTCCTACGAGCAGTACTTC. Translation: CASRSLLGSYEQYF.

The chain joins TRBV9 to TRBJ1-4; the D gene is possibly TRBD1 (6 bases). This CDR3 is built from 15 residues. V dropped 4 bases and J dropped 5 bases, with 15 bases sitting between them. The germline gives CDR1 SGDLS, CDR2 YYNGEE. The CDR3: CASSWGAGKNEKLFF. CDR3 bases: TGTGCCAGCAGCTGGGGGGCTGGGAAAAATGAAAAACTGTTTTTT.

This clonotype was counted many times. In nucleotides, the CDR3 is TGTGCCATCAGTGAGTCATCCGGGGGGCGCTACAATGAGCAGTTCTTC. As protein: CAISESSGGRYNEQFF. V usage is TRBV10-3 and J usage is TRBJ2-1, with D possibly being TRBD2 (7 bases). Trimming took off 0 bases at V and 3 bases at J, with 12 bases between the two ends. The CDR3 is 16 amino acids. The germline V gene encodes CDR1 ENHRY and CDR2 SYGVKD.

A few counts support this clonotype. This sequence joins TRBV29-1 and TRBJ2-2; 9 bases map to TRBD1. The V and J ends lost 6 bases and 7 bases, in that order; junction bases with no gene match: 9. In germline, CDR1 is SQVTM, CDR2 ANQGSEA. This CDR3 spans 14 amino acids. Written as DNA, the CDR3 is TGCAGCGTCCGAATACAGGGGGCAGACGGGGAGCTGTTTTTT. It is translated as CSVRIQGADGELFF.

The rearrangement uses TRBV28 and TRBJ1-5; TRBD1 aligns across 10 bases. The CDR3 runs to 16 residues. Germline assignment: CDR1 MDHEN and CDR2 SYDVKM. With V trimmed by 3 bases and J by 6 bases, 8 bases remained unmatched. CDR3 sequence (DNA): TGTGCCAGCAGTTTGTGGGGACAGGGGATGGTTCAGCCCCAGCATTTT. The encoded protein is CASSLWGQGMVQPQHF.

This chain uses TRBV20-1 with TRBJ2-7, with D perhaps matching TRBD1 or TRBD2 (6 bases each). Per germline, CDR1 DFQATT and CDR2 SNEGSKA (reference sequence). This CDR3 has 14 amino acids. Trimming took off 1 base at V and 1 base at J, with 11 bases between the two ends. The DNA of the CDR3 is TGCAGTGCTAGAGGGGGGGACATGTCCTACGAGCAGTACTTC. Its protein product is CSARGGDMSYEQYF.